Below are 25 T cell receptor beta chains sequenced from a single sample in a study of radiation and T cells in renal cell carcinoma. Time point: baseline pretreatment blood. Treatment noted: 15 Gy SBRT to primary tumor, nephrectomy 4 weeks later. The method was immunoSEQ multiplex PCR; TCRdb's version includes in-frame clones alone and lacks a portion of them. Of about 95,000 clones listed, 80% to 90% are singletons. Specimen: blood, collected from a patient whose treatment included radiotherapy and nephrectomy. The receptors shown here come from a man between 50 and 59 years old with renal cell carcinoma.

This clone appeared a few times. This sequence joins TRBV30 and TRBJ1-1; D perhaps matches TRBD1 (5 bases). V lost 7 bases to trimming and J lost 3 bases, with 15 bases between them. CDR1 and CDR2 (germline): GTSNPN, SVGIG (reference sequence). The CDR3 is 13 residues long. CDR3 residues: CAYLGRWDTEAFF. Here the CDR3 DNA reads TGTGCCTACCTGGGACGGTGGGACACTGAAGCTTTCTTT.

The gene calls are TRBV5-1 and TRBJ1-6, with a tentative D call TRBD1 (6 bases). The CDR3 is 14 amino acids. CDR1 is SGHRS, CDR2 YFSETQ, per germline. V was shortened by 5 bases and J by 10 bases, with 16 bases between the two germline ends. The CDR3: CASRGDINQSPLHF. CDR3 nucleotides: TGCGCCAGCAGGGGGGACATAAACCAGTCACCCCTCCACTTT.

The chain links TRBV27 to TRBJ1-2; the match to TRBD1 covers 7 bases. This CDR3 comprises 15 residues. The junction had 10 bases not matched to a gene; V was cut back by 3 bases and J by 6 bases. CDR1 and CDR2 (germline): MNHEY, SMNVEV (reference sequence). The CDR3 is CASSFLGTASHGYTF. DNA of the CDR3: TGTGCCAGCAGTTTTCTCGGGACAGCTAGTCATGGCTACACCTTC.

This rearrangement joins TRBV5-4 to TRBJ2-3; perhaps TRBD2 as D (6 bases). V was cut by 0 bases and J by 5 bases, with 13 bases left in between. Germline assignment: CDR1 SGHNT and CDR2 YYREEE (reference sequence). This CDR3 comprises 15 residues. CDR3 nucleotides: TGTGCCAGCAGCTTGGCTAGCGCCGACGGAGATACGCAGTATTTT. It yields the protein CASSLASADGDTQYF.

The V call is TRBV30, the J call TRBJ1-1, with a possible D match to TRBD1 (6 bases). This CDR3 region has 13 residues. V lost 3 bases and J lost 4, with 12 bases in between. Germline V gene lookup returns CDR1 GTSNPN and CDR2 SVGIG (reference sequence). The CDR3 region is CAWSQGGGTEAFF. The CDR3, as DNA: TGTGCCTGGAGCCAAGGGGGGGGCACTGAAGCTTTCTTT. Drawing the rest from reference TRBV30 and TRBJ1-1, the complete variable domain is SQTIHQWPATLVQPVGSPLSLECTVEGTSNPNLYWYRQAAGRGLQLLFYSVGIGQISSEVPQNLSASRPQDRQFILSSKKLLLSDSGFYLCAWSQGGGTEAFFGQGTRLTVV.

On this clone: Germline is not matched at one junction end, which may reflect a read error. Other DNA variants within this sample encode the same CDR3. The chain combines TRBV4-1 with TRBJ2-7, with no clear D. This CDR3 contains 13 residues. CDR1 and CDR2 from the germline V gene are MGHRA and YSYEKL. The CDR3 DNA sequence: TGCGCTAGCAGCCAAGCCACTGCAGGTTTACTGTACTTC. Its translation is CASSQATAGLLYF.

CDR3 in DNA: TGTGCCAGCAGTTTGGGACAGCCCTACGAGCAGTACTTC. It translates to CASSLGQPYEQYF. The V and J genes are TRBV27 and TRBJ2-7, with 7 bases lining up with TRBD1. Germline CDR1 and CDR2: MNHEY and SMNVEV (reference sequence). V gave up 3 bases and J gave up 2 bases; unmatched junction bases: 1. CDR3 length equals 13 residues.

This clone turned up a few times. The gene calls are TRBV28 and TRBJ1-2, with D possibly matching TRBD1 (5 bases). The V gene lost 5 bases and the J gene lost 8 bases, with 15 bases spanning the gap. CDR1 and CDR2 from the germline V gene are MDHEN and SYDVKM. The CDR3 consists of 13 residues. The CDR3 loop reads CASSRPGKGGYTF. The CDR3 bases are TGTGCCAGCAGTAGACCAGGGAAAGGAGGCTACACCTTC.

The genes are TRBV6-5 and TRBJ1-4; TRBD1 aligns across 10 bases. The trim removed 6 bases at V and 7 bases at J, leaving 5 bases unmatched. The CDR3 covers 14 residues. Germline V CDR1 and CDR2: MNHEY, SVGAGI. Here the CDR3 reads CASRGTGAGEKLFF. The CDR3 DNA is TGTGCCAGCAGGGGGACAGGGGCAGGTGAAAAACTGTTTTTT.

V gene TRBV5-1 combines with J gene TRBJ1-1; 7 nucleotides line up with TRBD1. V trimming: 0 bases; J trimming: 5 bases; junction bases outside the gene matches: 4. Per germline, CDR1 SGHRS and CDR2 YFSETQ. CDR3 length equals 14 residues. The CDR3 sequence: CASSLVQGGTEAFF. The CDR3 bases are TGCGCCAGCAGCTTGGTTCAGGGGGGGACTGAAGCTTTCTTT.

This clone was picked up one time. The rearrangement links TRBV2 to TRBJ1-4; TRBD1 is a possible D gene (6 bases). The CDR3 loop spans 14 amino acids. The V and J ends lost 4 bases and 8 bases respectively, with 14 bases between them. Germline CDR1 is SNHLY and CDR2 is FYNNEI. The CDR3 nucleotides are TGTGCCAGCAGTGGTGGCAGGGGCGGGGAAAAACTGTTTTTT. Translated: CASSGGRGGEKLFF.

This rearrangement joins TRBV5-1 to TRBJ1-3; the D gene is possibly TRBD1 (5 bases). V lost 4 bases and J 0 bases, leaving 14 bases between the germline ends. The CDR3 consists of 16 residues. Germline V gives CDR1 SGHRS, CDR2 YFSETQ. CDR3 in amino acids: CASSPTGRSSGNTIYF. As DNA, the CDR3 is TGCGCCAGCAGCCCAACAGGACGTAGCTCTGGAAACACCATATATTTT.

V is TRBV2 and J is TRBJ2-5; weak D call: TRBD2 (5 bases). Trimming left V 3 bases short and J 7 bases short, with 15 bases between. The germline CDR1 and CDR2 sequences are SNHLY and FYNNEI. This CDR3 comprises 14 residues. The CDR3 bases are TGTGCCAGCAGTGACAGTCTAGCTGAAGGGACCCAGTACTTC. This codes for CASSDSLAEGTQYF.

This clone has only one observation. The gene calls are TRBV10-3 and TRBJ2-1; no reliable D call. Trimming left V 3 bases short and J 9 bases short, with 15 bases between. Germline CDR1 ENHRY, CDR2 SYGVKD. This CDR3 spans 14 amino acids. The CDR3: CAISEGISVGEQFF. DNA for the CDR3: TGTGCCATCAGTGAAGGCATTTCGGTGGGTGAGCAGTTCTTC.

V usage is TRBV18 and J usage is TRBJ2-7, with D perhaps TRBD1 (6 bases). V lost 6 bases, J lost 2 bases, and 14 bases lay in between. The germline gives CDR1 KGHSH, CDR2 LQKENI. The CDR3 contains 14 residues. The CDR3 coding sequence is TGTGCCAGCTCTAACAGGGTACTTACCTACGAGCAGTACTTC. Protein sequence: CASSNRVLTYEQYF.

The J gene is TRBJ2-2, the V gene TRBV11-2; 9 nucleotides line up with TRBD2. The CDR3 extends over 19 amino acids. Germline V lookup: CDR1 SGHAT, CDR2 FQNNGV. V was clipped by 2 bases and J by 0 bases; unmatched bases: 10. CDR3 region: CASSLRLASGKANTGELFF. The CDR3 bases are TGTGCCAGCAGCTTAAGGTTAGCTAGCGGGAAAGCGAACACCGGGGAGCTGTTTTTT.

The chain is built from TRBV2 and TRBJ2-2, with 11 nucleotides matching TRBD1. The CDR3 has 15 amino acids. V gave up 6 bases and J gave up 4 bases; unmatched junction bases: 4. Germline assignment: CDR1 SNHLY and CDR2 FYNNEI. CDR3 sequence: CASRQGTGGTGELFF. As DNA, the CDR3 is TGTGCCAGCAGGCAAGGGACAGGGGGCACCGGGGAGCTGTTTTTT.

The V call is TRBV5-8, the J call TRBJ2-7; D uncertain. Germline loops: CDR1 SGHTS, CDR2 YDEGEE. V lost 0 bases and J lost 1, with 11 bases in between. The CDR3 has 15 amino acids. CDR3 amino acids: CASSLGRSRSYEQYF. The DNA of the CDR3 is TGTGCCAGCAGCTTGGGTCGGTCGCGGTCCTACGAGCAGTACTTC.

This rearrangement joins TRBV29-1 to TRBJ2-7, with D maybe TRBD2 (7 bases). Germline CDR1 is SQVTM and CDR2 is ANQGSEA. The CDR3 is 13 residues long. Trimming stripped 6 bases from V and 6 bases from J, with 18 bases between. CDR3: CSVLPRGAGEQYF. The CDR3 region has the DNA TGCAGCGTATTACCCCGGGGGGCAGGCGAGCAGTACTTC.

The V and J genes are TRBV28 and TRBJ1-5; D gene uncertain. Per germline, CDR1 MDHEN and CDR2 SYDVKM. The CDR3 is 13 residues long. V lost 9 bases and J lost 4, with 13 bases in between. CDR3 loop: CARKGVRNQPQHF. For the CDR3, the DNA is TGTGCCAGGAAGGGAGTTCGAAATCAGCCCCAGCATTTT.

This chain uses TRBV6-4 with TRBJ2-3, with 7 bases aligning to TRBD1. Germline CDR1 and CDR2: MRHNA and SNTAGT. The V and J ends lost 5 bases and 4 bases, in that order; junction bases with no gene match: 6. The CDR3 totals 14 residues. The CDR3: CASSNDRVADTQYF. In DNA form, the CDR3 reads TGTGCCAGCAGTAACGACAGGGTTGCAGATACGCAGTATTTT.

This clone has just a few counts. The chain recombines TRBV5-1 with TRBJ2-2; TRBD1 agrees at 7 bases. The CDR3 consists of 14 residues. The germline gives CDR1 SGHRS, CDR2 YFSETQ. After removal of 2 bases from V and 7 bases from J, the junction contained 5 bases not matched to a gene. CDR3 sequence (DNA): TGCGCCAGCAGCTTTCAGGGGGATAACGGGGAGCTGTTTTTT. The encoded protein is CASSFQGDNGELFF. The variable domain in full, completed from reference TRBV5-1 and TRBJ2-2, reads KAGVTQTPRYLIKTRGQQVTLSCSPISGHRSVSWYQQTPGQGLQFLFEYFSETQRNKGNFPGRFSGRQFSNSRSEMNVSTLELGDSALYLCASSFQGDNGELFFGEGSRLTVL.

This sequence joins TRBV29-1 and TRBJ2-7; 9 nucleotides align to TRBD2. The CDR3 runs to 14 residues. The germline CDR1 and CDR2 sequences are SQVTM and ANQGSEA. With 6 bases clipped from V and 2 bases from J, the junction kept 8 bases outside the gene matches. The CDR3, as DNA: TGCAGCGTCGGAGCGGGGGGCTACGCCTACGAGCAGTACTTC. Its protein product is CSVGAGGYAYEQYF.

The count of this clone is one. V is TRBV2 and J is TRBJ1-6; a weak D match, TRBD1 (5 bases). The CDR3 runs 14 residues. The germline V and J ends were trimmed by 6 bases and 10 bases, with 16 bases remaining between them. From germline, CDR1 is SNHLY and CDR2 FYNNEI. The CDR3 DNA follows: TGTGCCAGCAGGACCCGGGACCTCTTCTCACCCCTCCACTTT. This gives the protein CASRTRDLFSPLHF. The variable domain in full, with the rest retrieved from reference TRBV2 and TRBJ1-6, is EPEVTQTPSHQVTQMGQEVILRCVPISNHLYFYWYRQILGQKVEFLVSFYNNEISEKSEIFDDQFSVERPDGSNFTLKIRSTKLEDSAMYFCASRTRDLFSPLHFGNGTRLTVT.

The chain carries TRBV18 and TRBJ2-1; the match to TRBD2 covers 10 bases. The V and J ends lost 1 base and 4 bases, in that order; junction bases with no gene match: 7. Per germline, CDR1 KGHSH and CDR2 LQKENI. CDR3 size: 17 residues. The CDR3 protein is CASSPRTRTSGYNEQFF. CDR3 in DNA: TGTGCCAGCTCACCACGAACCCGGACTAGCGGTTACAATGAGCAGTTCTTC. Supplemented by reference TRBV18 and TRBJ2-1, the full variable domain reads NAGVMQNPRHLVRRRGQEARLRCSPMKGHSHVYWYRQLPEEGLKFMVYLQKENIIDESGMPKERFSAEFPKEGPSILRIQQVVRGDSAAYFCASSPRTRTSGYNEQFFGPGTRLTVL.